The clone carrying this TCR beta chain was picked up a small number of times. Antigen specificity is unknown. TCRdb redid the calling of the 5' RACE reads with MiXCR, one entry per CDR3 protein. The table lists around 140,000 distinct CDR3 sequences, approximately 17% of them singletons. This entry belongs to a study of CD8 T cells in ankylosing spondylitis. Overall study results and limits: A number of the motif variants had already been described in reactive arthritis synovial fluid and blood. A TCR beta motif of several highly homologous variants appeared characteristic of ankylosing spondylitis blood. Clones linked to disease, bearing a CD8+ phenotype, were relatively rare in peripheral blood.

The germline gives CDR1 MDHEN, CDR2 SYDVKM. Germline trimming cut 4 bases from V and 1 base from J; bases unmatched to any gene: 2. The CDR3 sequence is 15 residues long. This receptor was taken from a male donor with ankylosing spondylitis. The gene calls are TRBV28 and TRBJ2-2; TRBD1 matches 8 bases. Material: blood, either unsorted or a sorted T cell fraction (not recorded which). The chain's CDR3 is CASSWTGLNTGELFF. The DNA for the CDR3 is TGTGCCAGCAGTTGGACAGGGCTGAACACCGGGGAGCTGTTTTTT.